This T cell receptor beta chain was found in a study of T cell changes during pregnancy in multiple sclerosis. Generated by immunoSEQ multiplex PCR, the TCRdb table keeps only in-frame clones and is missing some. Among tens of thousands of clones, around 90% were seen once, and the ten largest hold roughly 3.3%. Sample: peripheral blood, taken after pregnancy. The receptor's source is a female donor in good health, enrolled as a control in a pregnancy study.

The CDR3 sequence: CASSLLQGLNEQFF. The CDR3 DNA reads as TGTGCCAGCAGTTTATTACAGGGGTTAAATGAGCAGTTCTTC. The chain uses TRBV28 and TRBJ2-1, with 7 bases matching TRBD1. This CDR3 has 14 residues. The germline gives CDR1 MDHEN, CDR2 SYDVKM. The V and J ends lost 1 base and 7 bases, in that order; junction bases with no gene match: 4. Full variable domain (rest looked up from reference TRBV28 and TRBJ2-1): DVKVTQSSRYLVKRTGEKVFLECVQDMDHENMFWYRQDPGLGLRLIYFSYDVKMKEKGDIPEGYSVSREKKERFSLILESASTNQTSMYLCASSLLQGLNEQFFGPGTRLTVL.